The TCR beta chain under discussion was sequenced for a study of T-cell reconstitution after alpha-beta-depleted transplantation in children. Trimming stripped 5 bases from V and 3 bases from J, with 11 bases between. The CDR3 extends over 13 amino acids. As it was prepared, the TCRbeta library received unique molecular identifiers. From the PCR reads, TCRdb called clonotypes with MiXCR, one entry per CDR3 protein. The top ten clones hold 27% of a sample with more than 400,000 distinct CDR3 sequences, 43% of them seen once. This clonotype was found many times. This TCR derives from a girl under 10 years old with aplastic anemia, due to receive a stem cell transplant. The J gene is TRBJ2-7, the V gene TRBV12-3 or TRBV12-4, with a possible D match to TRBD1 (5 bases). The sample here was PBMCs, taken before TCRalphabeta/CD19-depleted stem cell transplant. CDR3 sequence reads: CASSNLGHYEQYF. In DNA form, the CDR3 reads TGTGCCAGCAGTAATCTTGGACACTACGAGCAGTACTTC.